This TCR beta chain emerged from a study of blood T cells in healthy people across ages. Next came a second PCR, run for about 7 to 12 cycles, which used a sample-barcoded 5' primer along with a J-beta primer mix. TCRdb itself ran the 5' RACE reads through MiXCR, one entry per CDR3 protein. The data show about 970,000 distinct CDR3 sequences, just over 50% seen once. Study-level findings and limits: Diversity estimates drawn from one million T cells were deemed underestimates. Unsorted PBMC input precluded a conclusive naive versus antigen-experienced comparison.

The V segment lost 5 bases and the J segment 5 bases; nucleotides outside the gene matches: 6. From germline, CDR1 is SGHTA and CDR2 FQGNSA. This CDR3 region has 14 residues. Per-sample yields of isolated PBMCs were at least 6 million. With respect to this clonotype: As yet, its antigen is unknown.

This chain links TRBV7-2 with TRBJ2-4; 7 nucleotides line up with TRBD1. This clonotype was obtained from a woman aged 55-70 years in good health. The sequenced sample consisted of blood. The CDR3 loop is CASSVGGSENIQYF. The CDR3 nucleotides are TGTGCCAGCAGCGTAGGGGGCAGCGAAAACATTCAGTACTTC.